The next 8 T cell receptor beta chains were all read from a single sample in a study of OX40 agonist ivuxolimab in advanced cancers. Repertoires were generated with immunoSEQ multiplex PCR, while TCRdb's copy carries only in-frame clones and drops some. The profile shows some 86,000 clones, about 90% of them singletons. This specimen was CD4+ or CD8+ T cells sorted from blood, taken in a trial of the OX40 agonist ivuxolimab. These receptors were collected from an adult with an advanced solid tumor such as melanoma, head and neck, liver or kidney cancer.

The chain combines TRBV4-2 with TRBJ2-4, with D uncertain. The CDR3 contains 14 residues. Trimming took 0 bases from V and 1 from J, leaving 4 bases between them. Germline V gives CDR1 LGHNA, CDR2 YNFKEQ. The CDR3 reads CASSQDRAKNIQYF. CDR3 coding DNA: TGTGCCAGCAGCCAAGATCGGGCCAAAAACATTCAGTACTTC.

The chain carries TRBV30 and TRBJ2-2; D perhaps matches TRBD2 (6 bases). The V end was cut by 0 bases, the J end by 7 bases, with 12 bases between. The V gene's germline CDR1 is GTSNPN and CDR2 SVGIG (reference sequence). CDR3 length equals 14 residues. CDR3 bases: TGTGCCTGGAGTGTAAACCTCGGGGGCGGGGAGCTGTTTTTT. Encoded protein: CAWSVNLGGGELFF.

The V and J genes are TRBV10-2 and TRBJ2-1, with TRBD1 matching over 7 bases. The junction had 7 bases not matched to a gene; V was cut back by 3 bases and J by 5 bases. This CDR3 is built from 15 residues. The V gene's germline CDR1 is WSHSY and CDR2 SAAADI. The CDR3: CASSDQDRVHNEQFF. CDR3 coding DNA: TGCGCCAGCAGTGACCAAGACAGGGTCCACAATGAGCAGTTCTTC.

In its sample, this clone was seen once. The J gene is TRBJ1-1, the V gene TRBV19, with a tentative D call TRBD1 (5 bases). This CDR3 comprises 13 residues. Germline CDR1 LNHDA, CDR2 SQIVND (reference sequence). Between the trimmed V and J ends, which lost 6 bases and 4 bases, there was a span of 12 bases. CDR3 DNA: TGTGCCAGTAGGGCATCGGGGGGCACTGAAGCTTTCTTT. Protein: CASRASGGTEAFF.

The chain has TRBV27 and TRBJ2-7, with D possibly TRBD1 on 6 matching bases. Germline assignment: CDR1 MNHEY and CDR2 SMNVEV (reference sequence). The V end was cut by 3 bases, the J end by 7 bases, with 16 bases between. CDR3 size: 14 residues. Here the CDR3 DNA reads TGTGCCAGCAGTTTCGGGCAGGGGTTCGGAGAGCAGTACTTC. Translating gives CASSFGQGFGEQYF.

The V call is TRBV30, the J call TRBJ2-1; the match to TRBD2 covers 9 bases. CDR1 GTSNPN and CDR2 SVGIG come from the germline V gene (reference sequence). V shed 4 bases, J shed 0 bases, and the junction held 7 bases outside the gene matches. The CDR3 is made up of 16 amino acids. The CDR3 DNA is TGTGCCTGGAAGGCTAGCGGGGCACTCTCCTACAATGAGCAGTTCTTC. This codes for CAWKASGALSYNEQFF.

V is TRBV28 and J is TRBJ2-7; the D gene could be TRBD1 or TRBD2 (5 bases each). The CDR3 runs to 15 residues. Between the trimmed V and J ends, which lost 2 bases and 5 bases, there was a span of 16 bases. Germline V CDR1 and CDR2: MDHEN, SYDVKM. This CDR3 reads CASSLAGEGLNEQYF. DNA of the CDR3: TGTGCCAGCAGTTTAGCAGGCGAGGGGCTTAACGAGCAGTACTTC.

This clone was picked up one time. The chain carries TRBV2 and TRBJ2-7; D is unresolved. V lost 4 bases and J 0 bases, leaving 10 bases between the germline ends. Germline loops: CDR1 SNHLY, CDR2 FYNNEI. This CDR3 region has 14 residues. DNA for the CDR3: TGTGCCAGCAGTGCGGTGGGTAGCTCCTACGAGCAGTACTTC. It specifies CASSAVGSSYEQYF.